This TCR beta chain appears in the sequencing data of a study of regulatory T cells in long-lasting Graves disease. Investigators prepared the TCR beta libraries by applying iRepertoire HTBI primers and Arm-PCR of CDR3 regions. TCRdb ran MiXCR on the multiplex PCR reads and lists one entry per CDR3 protein. The repertoire includes roughly 400,000 distinct CDR3 sequences, less than 25% of them detected once, and around 21% sits in the top ten. For this clonotype: Its antigen is not identified.

Regarding the study as a whole: Segments TRBV28, TRBJ1-2 and TRBJ2-5 showed preferential usage in persistent disease.

Documented time point: persistent/refractory GD, antithyroid drugs over 5 years with positive TRAb. From RNA extracted from PBMCs, the TCR library was made. Approximately 8.6-milliliter peripheral blood samples went into EDTA tubes. CDR3 length: 15 amino acids. The germline V gene encodes CDR1 MNHEY and CDR2 SVGEGT. The junction had 9 bases not matched to a gene; V was cut back by 4 bases and J by 12 bases. This sequence joins TRBV6-2 or TRBV6-3 and TRBJ1-4; the match to TRBD1 covers 12 bases. This specimen was peripheral blood mononuclear cells (PBMCs), taken when the disease was refractory, from a patient treated with antithyroid drugs. The receptor's source is a female donor with Graves disease. The CDR3 protein is CASSSQGTGGEELFF. The CDR3 nucleotides are TGTGCCAGCAGTTCCCAGGGGACAGGGGGCGAAGAACTGTTTTTT.